The 29 T cell receptor beta chains below were found in one sample sequenced in a study of blood T cell repertoires in COVID-19. TCRdb's table, derived via immunoSEQ multiplex PCR, lists solely in-frame clones and lacks some. Of 200,000 to 250,000 clones listed, 80% were seen once; the top ten hold about 7%. Specimen: PBMCs or T cells enriched from blood (not recorded which). The receptors shown here come from a woman between 40 and 50 years old with acute COVID-19.

This clone was found many times. The V and J genes are TRBV2 and TRBJ2-3; possible D gene TRBD1, 6 bases. V dropped 5 bases and J dropped 0 bases, with 15 bases sitting between them. The germline V gene has CDR1 SNHLY and CDR2 FYNNEI. The CDR3 sequence is 16 residues long. DNA of the CDR3: TGTGCCAGCAGTCCAGGACAGACCCCTAGCACAGATACGCAGTATTTT. Protein product: CASSPGQTPSTDTQYF.

This clone appeared a single time. The rearrangement uses TRBV19 and TRBJ2-2; 16 bases map to TRBD2. The V gene end was trimmed by 9 bases and the J gene end by 4 bases; junction bases not matched to a gene: 5. Germline loops: CDR1 LNHDA, CDR2 SQIVND (reference sequence). The CDR3 has 16 residues. The CDR3 loop is CASQGTSGRVTGELFF. As DNA, the CDR3 is TGTGCCAGCCAAGGGACTAGCGGGAGGGTCACCGGGGAGCTGTTTTTT.

This clone was detected once. CDR3 sequence reads: CATTISVSETQYF. Here the CDR3 DNA reads TGTGCCACAACCATAAGCGTTTCGGAGACCCAGTACTTC. This chain connects TRBV21-1 to TRBJ2-5; no check of the table's D call, TRBD2, against the DNA was made. TRBV21-1 is shown as a pseudogene. There are 13 residues in the CDR3.

The chain carries TRBV2 and TRBJ1-2; D not resolved. The CDR3 totals 14 residues. CDR1 SNHLY and CDR2 FYNNEI come from the germline V gene. Trimming left V 7 bases short and J 1 base short, with 13 bases between. In nucleotides, the CDR3 is TGTGCCAGCAACACTCGCGGGATTAACTATGGCTACACCTTC. Amino acids: CASNTRGINYGYTF.

This rearrangement joins TRBV5-1 to TRBJ2-1; 7 nucleotides agree with TRBD2. V trimming: 1 base; J trimming: 2 bases; junction bases outside the gene matches: 6. The CDR3 totals 16 residues. The germline CDR1 and CDR2 sequences are SGHRS and YFSETQ. CDR3 DNA: TGCGCCAGCAGCTTGAGGACTAGTCGTCCCTACAATGAGCAGTTCTTC. It is translated as CASSLRTSRPYNEQFF. The entire variable domain, with the rest obtained from reference TRBV5-1 and TRBJ2-1, is as follows: KAGVTQTPRYLIKTRGQQVTLSCSPISGHRSVSWYQQTPGQGLQFLFEYFSETQRNKGNFPGRFSGRQFSNSRSEMNVSTLELGDSALYLCASSLRTSRPYNEQFFGPGTRLTVL.

The chain is built from TRBV6-2 or TRBV6-3 and TRBJ2-7, with 7 bases matching TRBD1. The CDR3 sequence is 17 residues long. The germline V gene has CDR1 MNHEY and CDR2 SVGEGT. J gave up 0 bases and V 3 bases, and 11 bases lay outside the gene matches. CDR3 amino acids: CASSYFADRALSYEQYF. The DNA for the CDR3 is TGTGCCAGCAGTTATTTCGCCGACAGGGCCCTCTCCTACGAGCAGTACTTC.

The chain employs TRBV11-2 and TRBJ1-1; TRBD1 aligns across 8 bases. The ends lost 1 base at V and 7 bases at J; junction bases unmatched: 5. This CDR3 spans 14 amino acids. CDR1 and CDR2 from the germline V gene are SGHAT and FQNNGV. Here the CDR3 reads CASSLAGGGGEAFF. For the CDR3, the DNA is TGTGCCAGCAGCTTAGCAGGGGGCGGGGGTGAAGCTTTCTTT.

CDR3 sequence reads: CASSHRRGLYNEQFF. The CDR3 DNA is TGTGCCAGCAGCCATCGTAGGGGTCTCTACAATGAGCAGTTCTTC. The gene calls are TRBV28 and TRBJ2-1; perhaps TRBD1 as D (5 bases). Germline CDR1 MDHEN, CDR2 SYDVKM. Between the trimmed V and J ends, which lost 6 bases and 3 bases, there was a span of 15 bases. This CDR3 region has 15 residues.

This chain links TRBV28 with TRBJ2-4, with D tentatively TRBD1 (6 bases). The CDR3 has 16 amino acids. Germline V CDR1 and CDR2: MDHEN, SYDVKM. V was clipped by 2 bases and J by 0 bases, with 11 bases between them. DNA of the CDR3: TGTGCCAGCAGTTTAGAGGGACAACTAGCCAAAAACATTCAGTACTTC. This sequence encodes CASSLEGQLAKNIQYF.

V and J are TRBV7-2 and TRBJ1-6, with 8 nucleotides matching TRBD1. CDR3 size: 16 residues. The trim removed 5 bases at V and 3 bases at J, leaving 6 bases unmatched. Germline CDR1 is SGHTA and CDR2 is FQGNSA. The CDR3 loop is CASSLDRVYYNSPLHF. The CDR3 nucleotides read TGTGCCAGCAGCCTGGACAGGGTATACTATAATTCACCCCTCCACTTT.

In this sample, this clone turned up once. The chain employs TRBV5-8 and TRBJ2-2; weak D call: TRBD2 (5 bases). The CDR3 is made up of 14 amino acids. Germline CDR1 reads SGHTS; CDR2 reads YDEGEE. Trimming cost V 1 base and J 5 bases, with 9 bases left between them. The CDR3 reads CASSLLRGTGELFF. CDR3 DNA: TGTGCCAGCAGCTTGTTACGAGGGACCGGGGAGCTGTTTTTT.

This clone showed up just once. The chain has TRBV9 and TRBJ2-3; TRBD2 matches 7 bases. J gave up 4 bases and V 3 bases, and 11 bases lay outside the gene matches. There are 16 residues in the CDR3. Germline assignment: CDR1 SGDLS and CDR2 YYNGEE. CDR3 loop: CASSGIGGRRADTQYF. In DNA, the CDR3 is TGTGCCAGCAGCGGTATTGGCGGGAGACGGGCAGATACGCAGTATTTT.

The chain carries TRBV28 and TRBJ1-1; TRBD1 aligns across 7 bases. V lost 3 bases, J lost 1 base, and 5 bases stayed unmatched. The CDR3 contains 15 residues. Germline values: CDR1 MDHEN, CDR2 SYDVKM. The CDR3 nucleotides are TGTGCCAGCAGTTTCCGGGCAGGGGGGAACACTGAAGCTTTCTTT. This translates into CASSFRAGGNTEAFF.

A few counts support this clone. The chain carries TRBV5-1 and TRBJ2-2, with 10 positions matching TRBD2. After removal of 4 bases from V and 1 base from J, the junction contained 4 bases not matched to a gene. The CDR3 totals 16 residues. The germline CDR1 and CDR2 sequences are SGHRS and YFSETQ. The DNA for the CDR3 is TGCGCCAGCAGCGCACGGACTAGCGGGAACACCGGGGAGCTGTTTTTT. As protein: CASSARTSGNTGELFF.

This clone turned up a few times. The chain employs TRBV6-2 or TRBV6-3 and TRBJ1-1, with D unresolved. Germline CDR1 MNHEY, CDR2 SVGEGT. Trimming cost V 0 bases and J 8 bases, with 16 bases left between them. The CDR3 has 15 residues. DNA of the CDR3: TGTGCCAGCAGTTACTCGTCCACGGGGAAGTTAGAAGCTTTCTTT. Translating gives CASSYSSTGKLEAFF.

The DNA for the CDR3 is TGCAGCGTTGAATTGGGACAGGGGGCGCTTTCCGGCTACACCTTC. Translating gives CSVELGQGALSGYTF. The chain employs TRBV29-1 and TRBJ1-2, with 12 positions matching TRBD1. Looked up from germline, CDR1 is SQVTM and CDR2 is ANQGSEA. The CDR3 spans 15 residues. Unmatched junction bases numbered 9, after V lost 2 bases and J lost 8 bases. The whole variable domain, filled in from reference TRBV29-1 and TRBJ1-2, reads SAVISQKPSRDICQRGTSLTIQCQVDSQVTMMFWYRQQPGQSLTLIATANQGSEATYESGFVIDKFPISRPNLTFSTLTVSNMSPEDSSIYLCSVELGQGALSGYTFGSGTRLTVV.

The rearrangement links TRBV19 to TRBJ1-6, with TRBD1 matching over 11 bases. Trimming cost V 4 bases and J 9 bases; bases outside gene matches: 8. This CDR3 region has 16 residues. Germline CDR1 reads LNHDA; CDR2 reads SQIVND (reference sequence). The CDR3: CASSTNPGTGGSPLHF. In nucleotides, the CDR3 is TGTGCCAGTAGTACGAACCCCGGGACAGGGGGTTCACCCCTCCACTTT.

The chain carries TRBV29-1 and TRBJ1-3; no definite D call. With 5 bases removed from V and 0 bases from J, the gap between germline ends came to 5 bases. Looked up from germline, CDR1 is SQVTM and CDR2 is ANQGSEA. The CDR3 consists of 12 residues. The CDR3: CSVQVSGNTIYF. The DNA of the CDR3 is TGCAGCGTTCAGGTCTCTGGAAACACCATATATTTT.

V usage is TRBV4-1 and J usage is TRBJ1-4, with D perhaps matching TRBD1 (6 bases). This CDR3 spans 14 amino acids. Germline CDR1 is MGHRA and CDR2 is YSYEKL. Trimming stripped 0 bases from V and 5 bases from J, with 7 bases between. The CDR3 nucleotides read TGCGCCAGCAGCCAAGAACAGGGAAATGAAAAACTGTTTTTT. As protein: CASSQEQGNEKLFF.

The rearrangement joins TRBV29-1 to TRBJ1-6; the match to TRBD1 covers 10 bases. V lost 7 bases and J lost 9; bases outside the gene matches: 9. CDR3 size: 14 residues. Germline CDR1 and CDR2: SQVTM and ANQGSEA. This chain's CDR3 is CSGSTGGIGSPLHF. The CDR3 DNA reads as TGCAGCGGGTCGACAGGGGGCATCGGTTCACCCCTCCACTTT. Full variable domain (outside the CDR3, taken from reference TRBV29-1 and TRBJ1-6): SAVISQKPSRDICQRGTSLTIQCQVDSQVTMMFWYRQQPGQSLTLIATANQGSEATYESGFVIDKFPISRPNLTFSTLTVSNMSPEDSSIYLCSGSTGGIGSPLHFGNGTRLTVT.

The chain has TRBV5-1 and TRBJ2-4, with TRBD1 as a possible D gene (5 bases). There are 16 residues in the CDR3. Germline assignment: CDR1 SGHRS and CDR2 YFSETQ. V gave up 4 bases and J gave up 0 bases, with 14 bases separating them. CDR3 in amino acids: CASSLTDGLAKNIQYF. The CDR3 DNA follows: TGCGCCAGCAGCCTGACAGATGGTTTAGCCAAAAACATTCAGTACTTC.

J is TRBJ1-2 and V is TRBV14, with D unclear. The ends were cut back, 0 bases at V and 2 bases at J, with 13 bases in the middle. The CDR3 covers 16 residues. CDR1 SGHDN and CDR2 FVKESK come from the germline V gene. Here the CDR3 reads CASSQETAGENYGYTF. The CDR3 DNA reads as TGTGCCAGCAGCCAAGAAACGGCAGGTGAAAACTATGGCTACACCTTC.

This clone appeared a single time. V and J are TRBV27 and TRBJ1-2; D uncertain. V lost 6 bases and J 2 bases, leaving 13 bases between the germline ends. The CDR3 extends over 14 amino acids. Germline V gene lookup returns CDR1 MNHEY and CDR2 SMNVEV (reference sequence). The CDR3 loop reads CASSARGRNYGYTF. CDR3 nucleotides: TGTGCCAGCAGCGCGCGGGGTAGAAACTATGGCTACACCTTC.

The chain couples TRBV24-1 to TRBJ2-3; the D gene is possibly TRBD2 (6 bases). This CDR3 region has 13 residues. Trimming shortened V by 6 bases and J by 3 bases, and 9 bases separated the two germline ends. Germline CDR1 and CDR2: KGHDR and SFDVKD. CDR3: CATSWAGTDTQYF. Written as DNA, the CDR3 is TGTGCCACCAGTTGGGCGGGGACAGATACGCAGTATTTT.

CDR3 nucleotides: TGTGCCAGCACTAGGGTGAGGGACACTGAAGCTTTCTTT. Its translation is CASTRVRDTEAFF. This chain uses TRBV6-5 with TRBJ1-1, with D unclear. CDR1 and CDR2 (germline): MNHEY, SVGAGI. The V end lost 7 bases, the J end lost 3 bases, and 12 bases lay between the germline ends. This CDR3 is built from 13 residues.

The rearrangement uses TRBV19 and TRBJ1-1, with D possibly TRBD1 on 6 matching bases. Germline V CDR1 and CDR2: LNHDA, SQIVND (reference sequence). The V gene lost 10 bases and the J gene lost 3 bases, with 12 bases spanning the gap. The CDR3 spans 12 residues. The CDR3 loop is CATSDSYTEAFF. DNA of the CDR3: TGTGCCACCTCGGACAGCTACACTGAAGCTTTCTTT.

This clone has a single count. V and J are TRBV12-3 or TRBV12-4 and TRBJ1-5, with D perhaps TRBD1 (5 bases). CDR3 length: 13 amino acids. V lost 3 bases and J 6 bases, leaving 9 bases between the germline ends. For the CDR3, the DNA is TGTGCCAGCAGTTTGCAGGGAGGTCAGCCCCAGCATTTT. Translated, it gives CASSLQGGQPQHF.

V and J are TRBV10-1 and TRBJ2-1; TRBD2 matches at 7 bases. The CDR3 has 17 amino acids. The V gene's germline CDR1 is WNHNN and CDR2 SYGVQD (reference sequence). The V and J ends lost 7 bases and 2 bases, in that order; junction bases with no gene match: 14. CDR3 nucleotide sequence: TGCGCCAGCACCCCCGTTGCGGGGGTGAACACCTACAATGAGCAGTTCTTC. As protein: CASTPVAGVNTYNEQFF.

The V and J genes are TRBV7-8 and TRBJ2-7; D remains unclear. Germline lookup yields CDR1 SGHVS and CDR2 FQNEAQ. The CDR3 has 14 residues. Trimming removed 1 base at V and 3 bases at J, with 10 bases between. The CDR3 loop reads CASSLGTQNYEQYF. CDR3 nucleotide sequence: TGTGCCAGCAGCTTAGGTACACAGAACTACGAGCAGTACTTC.